Listed below are T cell receptor beta chains from one sample, sequenced in a study of blood T cell repertoires in COVID-19. Only in-frame clones appear in the TCRdb table, and some are missing; sequencing was by immunoSEQ multiplex PCR. The data contain approximately 150,000 clones, more than 75% of them singletons. Sequencing was carried out using peripheral blood. The receptors were sampled from a woman aged 50 to 60 with active or convalescent COVID-19. Both conserved end residues are part of each CDR3.

TRBJ2-1 | TRBV7-3 | CASSRTSVSYNEQFF
TRBJ1-1 | TRBV2 | CASSEMVQPEAFF
TRBJ2-7 | TRBV4-2 | CASSQGGGTYEQYF
TRBJ2-5 | TRBV5-1 | CASSLRPTSGRETQYF
TRBJ2-1 | TRBV11-2 | CASSLATGLIDEQFF
TRBJ2-2 | TRBV5-1 | CASSLTGAGELFF
TRBJ1-5 | TRBV27 | CASSWTGSNQPQHF
TRBJ2-1 | TRBV7-8 | CASTRFSGGDYNEQFF
TRBJ2-5 | TRBV5-1 | CASSLGQETQYF
TRBJ1-5 | TRBV6-2/TRBV6-3 | CASSYPGSSNQPQHF
TRBJ2-1 | TRBV6-6 | CASRSVSGGAYEQFF
TRBJ2-1 | TRBV27 | CASSPTSAVFNEQFF
TRBJ2-7 | TRBV4-3 | CASSAGASYEQYF
TRBJ1-6 | TRBV7-3 | CASSFRGSSYNSPLHF
TRBJ2-4 | TRBV2 | CASSVAGRPGDIQYF
TRBJ2-1 | TRBV11-3 | CASSLGALTGIDEQFF
TRBJ1-2 | TRBV6-1 | CASSEPGTPNNYGYTF
TRBJ1-2 | TRBV4-1 | CASSHLTGLGGGYTF
TRBJ2-2 | TRBV7-6 | CASSPGLANTGELFF
TRBJ2-3 | TRBV6-2/TRBV6-3 | CASSPLTGVSTDTQYF
TRBJ2-2 | TRBV5-5 | CASSVEVRRSGELFF
TRBJ2-7 | TRBV28 | CASSSPGQVYEQYF
TRBJ1-1 | TRBV6-2/TRBV6-3 | CASSYSGYDTEAFF
TRBJ2-1 | TRBV6-2/TRBV6-3 | CASSNPGQVYNEQFF
TRBJ1-2 | TRBV7-9 | CASSQAGTAEYYGYTF
TRBJ1-5 | TRBV6-2/TRBV6-3 | CASSTGGLSQPQHF
TRBJ2-2 | TRBV7-2 | CASRPYTGGLPGELFF
TRBJ1-1 | TRBV5-4 | CASSSDREVPEAFF
TRBJ1-1 | TRBV30 | CAWNGGTEAFF
TRBJ1-4 | TRBV19 | CASRTTTGKGNEKLFF
TRBJ1-1 | TRBV19 | CASSMARGQTEAFF
TRBJ1-5 | TRBV11-2 | CASSSTTGSNQPQHF
TRBJ2-5 | TRBV11-2 | CASSLEAGGTETQYF
TRBJ2-1 | TRBV5-1 | CASSLVLAGGRNEQFF
TRBJ2-7 | TRBV2 | CASSEPGISAREYF
TRBJ2-7 | TRBV21-1 | CASSKGQAGPSSYEQYF
TRBJ2-3 | TRBV28 | CASSLALAGDTDTQYF
TRBJ1-5 | TRBV6-5 | CASSRGTGGNQPQHF
TRBJ1-1 | TRBV9 | CASSVVGGQGPAFF
TRBJ2-3 | TRBV10-3 | CAISKGLAGGSLSTDTQYF
TRBJ1-2 | TRBV7-9 | CASSLLSVNYGYTF
TRBJ2-2 | TRBV6-2/TRBV6-3 | CASSYPAGLLTGELFF
TRBJ1-2 | TRBV28 | CASSPGQGEWYGYTF
TRBJ2-1 | TRBV7-3 | CASSTTGVPGNEQFF
TRBJ1-2 | TRBV28 | CASSLGHLTNYGYTF
TRBJ1-2 | TRBV6-6 | CASSSGQGHYGYTF
TRBJ1-2 | TRBV12-3/TRBV12-4 | CASRYGDSGYTF
TRBJ2-1 | TRBV27 | CASSLERIAGQYNEQFF
TRBJ1-5 | TRBV27 | CASSLFGTGNQPQHF
TRBJ2-1 | TRBV29-1 | CSLGQGNNEQFF
TRBJ2-2 | TRBV5-1 | CASSTGQNTGELFF
TRBJ1-1 | TRBV9 | CASSLGTSRGTEAFF
TRBJ2-3 | TRBV7-3 | CASSLGGFDTQYF
TRBJ1-2 | TRBV7-9 | CASSTTAQGWDYGYTF
TRBJ2-5 | TRBV7-2 | CASSLMGQGLQETQYF
TRBJ2-1 | TRBV7-2 | CASSQQRDNEQFF
TRBJ1-4 | TRBV5-1 | CASSLASGLVEKLFF
TRBJ2-3 | TRBV7-6 | CASSLDLPSGHTDTQYF
TRBJ2-2 | TRBV5-4 | CASSFTGGITGELFF